This entry concerns a single T cell receptor (beta chain). What it binds is not known. Germline-derived CDR1 and CDR2 are LNHDA and SQIVND (reference sequence). This CDR3 has 14 amino acids. V was clipped by 4 bases and J by 6 bases, with 16 bases between them. This sample is drawn from a study of T-cell memory formation after mild COVID-19. Study-level background: TCR clusters were largely donor specific. Study observations and caveats: Contracting CD4+ clones lay largely in CM and EM, with CD8+ ones residing in EMRA.

MiXCR, run by TCRdb on the 5' RACE reads, gives a single entry per CDR3 protein. The sample lists fewer than 250,000 distinct CDR3 sequences; around 30% were seen once. This clonotype originated in an adult woman who had mild COVID-19 (a few samples of this study predate the infection). Cell type and time point are not known. This rearrangement joins TRBV19 to TRBJ2-7; D might be TRBD1 or TRBD2, each matching 5 bases. Input material: PBMCs or a T cell subset sorted from them (not recorded which). This CDR3 reads CASSTTGTLVEQYF. The CDR3 nucleotides read TGTGCCAGTAGTACAACCGGGACGTTGGTCGAGCAGTACTTC. The whole variable domain, filled in from reference TRBV19 and TRBJ2-7, reads DGGITQSPKYLFRKEGQNVTLSCEQNLNHDAMYWYRQDPGQGLRLIYYSQIVNDFQKGDIAEGYSVSREKKESFPLTVTSAQKNPTAFYLCASSTTGTLVEQYFGPGTRLTVT.